This entry lists 28 T cell receptor beta chains sequenced from one sample in a study of control samples from healthy donors and cancer patients. Libraries were prepared by immunoSEQ multiplex PCR; TCRdb keeps only in-frame clonotypes and omits some of them. The sample lists some 200,000 clones, 90% to 95% occurring once. The sequenced sample was blood. These TCRs come from a young man in good health.

The J gene is TRBJ1-2, the V gene TRBV30; D gene ambiguous. Germline assignment: CDR1 GTSNPN and CDR2 SVGIG (reference sequence). Trimming cost V 0 bases and J 5 bases, with 10 bases left between them. There are 13 residues in the CDR3. The CDR3 coding sequence is TGTGCCTGGAGTGTTGCTCTGGGATATGGCTACACCTTC. Protein product: CAWSVALGYGYTF.

CDR3 loop: CASPQEGTSHYEQYF. CDR3 bases: TGTGCCAGCCCCCAGGAGGGTACATCTCACTACGAGCAGTACTTC. This chain connects TRBV13 to TRBJ2-7, with D possibly being TRBD2 (6 bases). V lost 8 bases and J 3 bases, leaving 20 bases between the germline ends. The germline gives CDR1 PRHDT, CDR2 FYEKMQ (reference sequence). This CDR3 contains 15 residues.

This clone was counted between two and nine times. The V and J genes are TRBV15 and TRBJ1-5; TRBD1 matches 7 bases. Losses at the gene ends were 0 bases for V and 6 bases for J; bases not matched to a gene: 5. The CDR3 runs to 15 residues. Germline values: CDR1 LNHNV, CDR2 YYDKDF (reference sequence). In DNA, the CDR3 is TGTGCCACCAGCAGAGATAAGGGGGCCCGTCAGCCCCAGCATTTT. Its protein product is CATSRDKGARQPQHF. The variable domain in full, with the rest retrieved from reference TRBV15 and TRBJ1-5, is DAMVIQNPRYQVTQFGKPVTLSCSQTLNHNVMYWYQQKSSQAPKLLFHYYDKDFNNEADTPDNFQSRRPNTSFCFLDIRSPGLGDTAMYLCATSRDKGARQPQHFGDGTRLSIL.

This sequence joins TRBV2 and TRBJ2-3, with D possibly TRBD2 on 5 matching bases. Germline-derived CDR1 and CDR2 are SNHLY and FYNNEI. This CDR3 has 12 amino acids. The CDR3: CASRPGVEEQYF. The CDR3 nucleotides are TGTGCTTCGCGCCCCGGGGTTGAAGAGCAGTATTTT.

This clone was recorded only once. This sequence joins TRBV2 and TRBJ1-4; the D is unclear. With 7 bases removed from V and 4 bases from J, the gap between germline ends came to 7 bases. CDR3 size: 12 residues. Germline values: CDR1 SNHLY, CDR2 FYNNEI. The DNA of the CDR3 is TGTGCCAGCATAGACATTAATGAAAAACTGTTTTTT. Amino acid sequence: CASIDINEKLFF.

The rearrangement uses TRBV7-2 and TRBJ1-2; D gene ambiguous. From germline, CDR1 is SGHTA and CDR2 FQGNSA. The V end was cut by 0 bases, the J end by 8 bases, with 13 bases between. This CDR3 spans 14 amino acids. CDR3 DNA sequence: TGTGCCAGCAGCTTAGCTCCAGATTCTAGGGGCTACACCTTC. It specifies CASSLAPDSRGYTF.

J is TRBJ1-1 and V is TRBV19, with D perhaps TRBD1 (6 bases). Germline values: CDR1 LNHDA, CDR2 SQIVND (reference sequence). This CDR3 is built from 13 residues. Trimming cost V 3 bases and J 1 base, with 6 bases left between them. CDR3 sequence reads: CASSMTGNTEAFF. The DNA of the CDR3 is TGTGCCAGTAGTATGACAGGGAACACTGAAGCTTTCTTT.

The rearrangement uses TRBV7-8 and TRBJ2-7; possibly TRBD1 for D (6 bases). Germline V gene lookup returns CDR1 SGHVS and CDR2 FQNEAQ. This CDR3 comprises 14 residues. V lost 3 bases and J lost 4, with 13 bases in between. The DNA for the CDR3 is TGTGCCAGCAGCTTTAGCGCCCAGGGGTACGAGCAGTACTTC. Amino acid sequence: CASSFSAQGYEQYF. The entire variable domain, with the rest obtained from reference TRBV7-8 and TRBJ2-7, is as follows: GAGVSQSPRYKVAKRGQDVALRCDPISGHVSLFWYQQALGQGPEFLTYFQNEAQLDKSGLPSDRFFAERPEGSVSTLKIQRTQQEDSAVYLCASSFSAQGYEQYFGPGTRLTVT.

This sequence joins TRBV12-5 and TRBJ1-4; D possibly corresponds to TRBD1 (5 bases). The length of the CDR3 is 15 residues. CDR1 and CDR2 from the germline V gene are LGHNT and FRNRAP. With 1 base removed from V and 5 bases from J, the gap between germline ends came to 11 bases. In DNA form, the CDR3 reads TGTGCTAGTGGTTTGGGTGACAGCTTAAATGAAAAACTGTTTTTT. Its protein is CASGLGDSLNEKLFF.

The CDR3 region is CASSPSTGGPSNEQFF. The DNA of the CDR3 is TGTGCCAGCTCACCTTCAACGGGGGGGCCTTCCAATGAGCAGTTCTTC. The chain uses TRBV18 and TRBJ2-1; the match to TRBD2 covers 8 bases. This CDR3 region has 16 residues. With V trimmed by 3 bases and J by 6 bases, 10 bases remained unmatched. In germline, CDR1 is KGHSH, CDR2 LQKENI.

V and J are TRBV6-5 and TRBJ1-2; weak D call: TRBD1 (5 bases). The length of the CDR3 is 14 residues. V was clipped by 7 bases and J by 7 bases, with 19 bases between them. Germline V gene sequence: CDR1 MNHEY, CDR2 SVGAGI. The CDR3 DNA reads TGTGCCAGCACGGGTGGGCAGGGTACAAGTGGCTACACCTTC. Protein: CASTGGQGTSGYTF.

A word on this clone: The junction differs from germline at one of its ends, possibly a read error. J is TRBJ2-7 and V is TRBV12-5; no definite D call. The germline gives CDR1 LGHNT, CDR2 FRNRAP. The CDR3 runs 10 residues. The CDR3 DNA is TGTGCTAGTGGCTCCTTCGAGCAGTACTTC. Encoded protein: CASGSFEQYF.

V gene TRBV30 combines with J gene TRBJ1-2, with 8 bases lining up with TRBD1. Looked up from germline, CDR1 is GTSNPN and CDR2 is SVGIG (reference sequence). This CDR3 has 14 residues. V shed 1 base and J 7 bases; nucleotides not matched to a gene: 8. Written as DNA, the CDR3 is TGTGCCTGGAGTGCGACAGGGGAGGGTATTGGCTACACCTTC. Amino acid sequence: CAWSATGEGIGYTF.

This chain connects TRBV9 to TRBJ2-1; no reliable D call. Looked up from germline, CDR1 is SGDLS and CDR2 is YYNGEE. Trimming took off 0 bases at V and 2 bases at J, with 9 bases between the two ends. The CDR3 is 15 residues long. CDR3 DNA: TGTGCCAGCAGCGTAGACGGAGACACCTACAATGAGCAGTTCTTC. Amino acids: CASSVDGDTYNEQFF.

The V gene is TRBV2, the J gene TRBJ1-4, with no clear D. This CDR3 region has 16 residues. Germline-derived CDR1 and CDR2 are SNHLY and FYNNEI. V was clipped by 4 bases and J by 0 bases, with 12 bases between them. CDR3 nucleotide sequence: TGTGCCAGCAGTGGAAGGCAGCCTGCAACTAATGAAAAACTGTTTTTT. Protein product: CASSGRQPATNEKLFF.

The J gene is TRBJ2-5, the V gene TRBV5-4; the match to TRBD2 covers 8 bases. The CDR3 consists of 16 residues. From germline, CDR1 is SGHNT and CDR2 YYREEE (reference sequence). After removal of 0 bases from V and 5 bases from J, the junction contained 9 bases not matched to a gene. The CDR3 loop reads CASSLEQTRGGETQYF. DNA for the CDR3: TGTGCCAGCAGCTTGGAACAGACCCGCGGGGGGGAGACCCAGTACTTC.

This chain connects TRBV9 to TRBJ1-2; D remains unclear. Germline V gene sequence: CDR1 SGDLS, CDR2 YYNGEE. This CDR3 spans 11 amino acids. The V end lost 4 bases, the J end lost 6 bases, and 7 bases lay between the germline ends. The CDR3 region has the DNA TGTGCCAGCAGCTCCCGCGATGGCTACACCTTC. It encodes CASSSRDGYTF.

This clone appeared a single time. Different DNA sequences within this sample yield the same CDR3. CDR3 nucleotide sequence: TGTGCCAGCAGTGAGGCGACAGGGGGCGAGGGGCAGCCCCAGCATTTT. This sequence encodes CASSEATGGEGQPQHF. J is TRBJ1-5 and V is TRBV6-1; 10 nucleotides line up with TRBD1. J lost 7 bases, V lost 3 bases, and 9 bases had no gene match. The germline V gene encodes CDR1 MNHNS and CDR2 SASEGT. The CDR3 covers 16 residues.

J is TRBJ2-2 and V is TRBV6-5, with D possibly TRBD2 on 6 matching bases. Trimming took off 6 bases at V and 5 bases at J, with 7 bases between the two ends. This CDR3 has 12 amino acids. Looked up from germline, CDR1 is MNHEY and CDR2 is SVGAGI. The CDR3 region is CASSRETGELFF. The CDR3, as DNA: TGTGCCAGCAGCCGGGAGACCGGGGAGCTGTTTTTT.

This chain connects TRBV9 to TRBJ1-2, with 7 bases lining up with TRBD1. The ends lost 1 base at V and 6 bases at J; junction bases unmatched: 6. CDR3 size: 14 residues. Germline-derived CDR1 and CDR2 are SGDLS and YYNGEE. CDR3 protein: CASSVTGTVHGYTF. Here the CDR3 DNA reads TGTGCCAGCAGCGTAACCGGGACAGTCCATGGCTACACCTTC.

V is TRBV12-3 or TRBV12-4 and J is TRBJ1-3; D is unclear. V lost 5 bases, J lost 4 bases, and 9 bases lay in between. This CDR3 is built from 13 residues. The CDR3 loop reads CASSRKQGNTIYF. In nucleotides, the CDR3 is TGTGCCAGCAGTCGAAAACAGGGAAACACCATATATTTT.

The chain employs TRBV9 and TRBJ2-2; possibly TRBD2 for D (6 bases). V gave up 4 bases and J gave up 1 base, with 11 bases separating them. CDR1 is SGDLS, CDR2 YYNGEE, per germline. This CDR3 has 15 amino acids. CDR3 loop: CASSPLGGNTGELFF. The CDR3 DNA sequence: TGTGCCAGCAGCCCCTTGGGGGGGAACACCGGGGAGCTGTTTTTT.

CDR3 bases: TGTGCCAGCAGCTCGGACAGGAACACCGGGGAGCTGTTTTTT. Protein sequence: CASSSDRNTGELFF. The chain employs TRBV6-4 and TRBJ2-2, with D maybe TRBD1 (6 bases). CDR1 and CDR2 from the germline V gene are MRHNA and SNTAGT. The CDR3 is 14 amino acids. V lost 6 bases, J lost 1 base, and 9 bases lay in between.

This sequence joins TRBV20-1 and TRBJ1-4, with D possibly TRBD1 on 5 matching bases. Germline V CDR1 and CDR2: DFQATT, SNEGSKA (reference sequence). Trimming stripped 3 bases from V and 3 bases from J, with 11 bases between. There are 14 residues in the CDR3. The CDR3 here is CSASLGGANEKLFF. The CDR3 coding sequence is TGCAGTGCTAGTTTGGGGGGTGCTAATGAAAAACTGTTTTTT.

This chain links TRBV5-1 with TRBJ1-4; D uncertain. CDR1 is SGHRS, CDR2 YFSETQ, per germline. The V gene lost 4 bases and the J gene lost 6 bases, with 16 bases spanning the gap. The CDR3 is 15 residues long. CDR3 loop: CASSPAGRGDEKLFF. CDR3 DNA sequence: TGCGCCAGCAGCCCAGCGGGTCGTGGTGATGAAAAACTGTTTTTT.

The rearrangement uses TRBV6-5 and TRBJ2-1; 8 bases map to TRBD1. There are 14 residues in the CDR3. J was trimmed by 1 base and V by 9 bases; bases with no gene match: 5. In germline, CDR1 is MNHEY, CDR2 SVGAGI. The CDR3 DNA reads TGTGCCAGTATTCGGACAGGGTCCTACAATGAGCAGTTCTTC. Its translation is CASIRTGSYNEQFF.

This clone came up once. The V and J genes are TRBV7-3 and TRBJ2-7; TRBD2 matches at 9 bases. After removal of 1 base from V and 6 bases from J, the junction contained 7 bases not matched to a gene. The CDR3 contains 15 residues. Germline assignment: CDR1 SGHTA and CDR2 FQGTGA. The CDR3 bases are TGTGCCAGCAGCTTAAGTGGGACTAGCACCATCGAGCAGTACTTC. It encodes CASSLSGTSTIEQYF.

The chain employs TRBV27 and TRBJ1-1; D unresolved. Germline loops: CDR1 MNHEY, CDR2 SMNVEV (reference sequence). V lost 8 bases, J lost 1 base, and 11 bases lay in between. CDR3 length: 13 residues. In DNA form, the CDR3 reads TGTGCCAGCGGATTGCAGAAGAACACTGAAGCTTTCTTT. Protein sequence: CASGLQKNTEAFF.